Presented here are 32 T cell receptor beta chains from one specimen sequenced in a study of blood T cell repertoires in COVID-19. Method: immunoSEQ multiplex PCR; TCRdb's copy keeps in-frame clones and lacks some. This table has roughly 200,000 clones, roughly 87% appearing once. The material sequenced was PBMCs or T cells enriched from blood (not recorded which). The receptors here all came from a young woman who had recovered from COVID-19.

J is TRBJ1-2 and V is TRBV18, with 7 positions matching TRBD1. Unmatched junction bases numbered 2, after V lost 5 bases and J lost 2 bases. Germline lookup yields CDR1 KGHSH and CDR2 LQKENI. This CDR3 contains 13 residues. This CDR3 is CASSSGQNYGYTF. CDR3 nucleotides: TGTGCCAGCTCATCGGGACAGAACTATGGCTACACCTTC.

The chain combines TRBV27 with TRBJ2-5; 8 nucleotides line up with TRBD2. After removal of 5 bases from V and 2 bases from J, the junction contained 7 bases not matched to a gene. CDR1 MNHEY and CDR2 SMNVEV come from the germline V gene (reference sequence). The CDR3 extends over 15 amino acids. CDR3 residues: CASSPTSGLQETQYF. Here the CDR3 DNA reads TGTGCCAGCAGTCCAACTAGCGGATTACAAGAGACCCAGTACTTC.

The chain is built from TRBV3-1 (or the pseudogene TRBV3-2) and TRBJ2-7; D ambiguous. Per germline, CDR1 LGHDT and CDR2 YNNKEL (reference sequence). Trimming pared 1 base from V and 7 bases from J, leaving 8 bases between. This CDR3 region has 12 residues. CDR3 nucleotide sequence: TGTGCCAGCAGCCAAGTAGAGCGAGAGCAGTACTTC. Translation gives CASSQVEREQYF.

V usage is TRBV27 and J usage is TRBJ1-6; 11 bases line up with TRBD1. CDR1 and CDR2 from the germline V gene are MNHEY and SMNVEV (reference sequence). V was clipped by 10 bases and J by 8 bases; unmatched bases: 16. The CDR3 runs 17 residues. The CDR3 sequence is CANLVIRDRGYDSPLHF. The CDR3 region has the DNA TGTGCCAACTTAGTTATCCGGGACAGGGGGTATGATTCACCCCTCCACTTT.

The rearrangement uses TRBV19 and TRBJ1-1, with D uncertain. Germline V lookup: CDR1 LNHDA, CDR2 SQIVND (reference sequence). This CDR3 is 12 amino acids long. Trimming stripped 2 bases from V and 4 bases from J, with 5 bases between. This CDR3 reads CASSISATEAFF. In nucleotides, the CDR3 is TGTGCCAGTAGTATAAGCGCCACTGAAGCTTTCTTT.

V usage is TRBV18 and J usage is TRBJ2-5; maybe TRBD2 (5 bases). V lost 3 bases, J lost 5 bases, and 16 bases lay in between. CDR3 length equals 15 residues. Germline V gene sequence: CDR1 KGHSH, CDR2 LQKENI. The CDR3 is CASSPADGGGETQYF. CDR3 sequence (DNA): TGTGCCAGCTCACCCGCGGACGGTGGCGGGGAGACCCAGTACTTC.

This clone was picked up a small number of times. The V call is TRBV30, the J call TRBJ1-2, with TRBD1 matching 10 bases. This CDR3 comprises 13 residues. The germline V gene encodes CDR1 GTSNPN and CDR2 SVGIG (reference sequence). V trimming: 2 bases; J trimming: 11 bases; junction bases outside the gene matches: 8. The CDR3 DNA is TGTGCCTGGAGTTTCCCTTTGGACAGGGGGTACACCTTC. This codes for CAWSFPLDRGYTF. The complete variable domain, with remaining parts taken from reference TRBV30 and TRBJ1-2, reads SQTIHQWPATLVQPVGSPLSLECTVEGTSNPNLYWYRQAAGRGLQLLFYSVGIGQISSEVPQNLSASRPQDRQFILSSKKLLLSDSGFYLCAWSFPLDRGYTFGSGTRLTVV.

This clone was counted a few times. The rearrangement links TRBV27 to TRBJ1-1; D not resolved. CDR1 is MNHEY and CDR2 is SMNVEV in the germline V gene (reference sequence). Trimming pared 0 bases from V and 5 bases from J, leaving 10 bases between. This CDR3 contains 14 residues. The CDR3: CASSLSMGRTEAFF. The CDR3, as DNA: TGTGCCAGCAGTTTATCGATGGGGAGGACTGAAGCTTTCTTT.

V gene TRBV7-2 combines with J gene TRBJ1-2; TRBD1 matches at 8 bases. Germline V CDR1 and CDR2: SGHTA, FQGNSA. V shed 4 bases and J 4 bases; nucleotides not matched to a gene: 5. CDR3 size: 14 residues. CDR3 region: CASSSQGAPYGYTF. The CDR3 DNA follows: TGTGCCAGCAGCTCGCAGGGGGCTCCCTATGGCTACACCTTC.

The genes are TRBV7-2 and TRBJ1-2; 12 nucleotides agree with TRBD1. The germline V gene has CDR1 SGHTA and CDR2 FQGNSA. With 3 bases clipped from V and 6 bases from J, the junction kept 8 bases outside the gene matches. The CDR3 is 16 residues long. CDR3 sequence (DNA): TGTGCCAGCAGCTTGTCCGGGACAGGGGGCGTCGATGGCTACACCTTC. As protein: CASSLSGTGGVDGYTF.

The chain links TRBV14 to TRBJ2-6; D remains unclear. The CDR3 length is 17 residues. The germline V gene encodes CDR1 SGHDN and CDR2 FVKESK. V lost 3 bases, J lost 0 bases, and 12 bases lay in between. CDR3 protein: CASSQWADTSGANVLTF. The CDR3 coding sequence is TGTGCCAGCAGCCAGTGGGCAGACACCTCTGGGGCCAACGTCCTGACTTTC.

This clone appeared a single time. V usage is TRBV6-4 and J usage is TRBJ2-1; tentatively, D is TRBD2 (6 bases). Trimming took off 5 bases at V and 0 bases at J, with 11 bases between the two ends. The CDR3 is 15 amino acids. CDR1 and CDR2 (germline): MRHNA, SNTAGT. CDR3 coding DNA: TGTGCCAGCAGTCGGGGGAGTCCCTCCTACAATGAGCAGTTCTTC. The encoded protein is CASSRGSPSYNEQFF.

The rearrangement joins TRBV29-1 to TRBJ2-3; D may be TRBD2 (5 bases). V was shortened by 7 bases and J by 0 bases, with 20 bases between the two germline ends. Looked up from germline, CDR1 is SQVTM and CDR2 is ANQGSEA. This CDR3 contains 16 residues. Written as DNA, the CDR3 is TGCAGCGCCCCAATCGGAGGAGCGACTAGCACAGATACGCAGTATTTT. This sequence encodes CSAPIGGATSTDTQYF.

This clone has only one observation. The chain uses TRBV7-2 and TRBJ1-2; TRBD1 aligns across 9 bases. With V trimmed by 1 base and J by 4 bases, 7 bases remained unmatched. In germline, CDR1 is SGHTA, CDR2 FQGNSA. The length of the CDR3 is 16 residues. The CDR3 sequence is CASSLVPGTGIYGYTF. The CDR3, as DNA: TGTGCCAGCAGCTTAGTCCCCGGGACAGGGATCTATGGCTACACCTTC.

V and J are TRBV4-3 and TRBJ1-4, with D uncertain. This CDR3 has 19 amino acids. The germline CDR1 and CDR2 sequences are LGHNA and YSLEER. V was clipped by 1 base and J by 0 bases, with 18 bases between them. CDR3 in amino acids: CASSQVVQRRGATNEKLFF. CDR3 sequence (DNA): TGCGCCAGCAGCCAAGTGGTTCAGCGTCGCGGGGCAACTAATGAAAAACTGTTTTTT.

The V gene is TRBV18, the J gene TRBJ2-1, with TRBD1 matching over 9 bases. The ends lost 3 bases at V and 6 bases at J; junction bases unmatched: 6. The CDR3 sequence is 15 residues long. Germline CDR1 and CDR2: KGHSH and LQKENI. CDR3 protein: CASSPGTGLGNEQFF. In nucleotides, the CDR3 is TGTGCCAGCTCACCCGGGACAGGGCTTGGCAATGAGCAGTTCTTC.

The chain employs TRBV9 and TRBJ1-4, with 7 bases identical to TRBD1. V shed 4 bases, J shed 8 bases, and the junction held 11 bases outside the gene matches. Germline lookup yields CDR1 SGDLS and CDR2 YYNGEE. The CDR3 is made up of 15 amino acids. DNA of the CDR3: TGTGCCAGCAGCCCTCAGACAGGGTCTCGGGAAAAACTGTTTTTT. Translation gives CASSPQTGSREKLFF.

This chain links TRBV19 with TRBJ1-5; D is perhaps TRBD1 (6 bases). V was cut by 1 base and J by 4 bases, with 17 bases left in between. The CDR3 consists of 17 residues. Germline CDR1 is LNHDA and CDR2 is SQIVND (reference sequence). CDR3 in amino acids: CASSIVRGGDLNQPQHF. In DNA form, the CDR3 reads TGTGCCAGTAGTATAGTAAGGGGGGGGGACCTAAATCAGCCCCAGCATTTT.

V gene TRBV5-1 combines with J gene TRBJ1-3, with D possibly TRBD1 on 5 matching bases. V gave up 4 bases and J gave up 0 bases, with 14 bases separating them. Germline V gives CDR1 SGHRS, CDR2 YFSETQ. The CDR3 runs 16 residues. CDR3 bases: TGCGCCAGCAGCCTTCCGGGACTGAGCTCTGGAAACACCATATATTTT. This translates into CASSLPGLSSGNTIYF.

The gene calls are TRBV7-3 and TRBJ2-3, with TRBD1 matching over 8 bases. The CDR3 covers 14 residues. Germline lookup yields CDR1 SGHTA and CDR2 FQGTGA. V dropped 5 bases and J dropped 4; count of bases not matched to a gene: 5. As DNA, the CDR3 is TGTGCCAGCAGCCCAGGACAGGGCCCAGATACGCAGTATTTT. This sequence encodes CASSPGQGPDTQYF.

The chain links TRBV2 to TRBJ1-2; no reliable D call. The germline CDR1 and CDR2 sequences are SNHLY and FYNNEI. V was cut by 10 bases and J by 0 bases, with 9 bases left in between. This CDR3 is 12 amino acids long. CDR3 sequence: CATPGSNYGYTF. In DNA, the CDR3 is TGTGCCACCCCGGGGTCTAACTATGGCTACACCTTC.

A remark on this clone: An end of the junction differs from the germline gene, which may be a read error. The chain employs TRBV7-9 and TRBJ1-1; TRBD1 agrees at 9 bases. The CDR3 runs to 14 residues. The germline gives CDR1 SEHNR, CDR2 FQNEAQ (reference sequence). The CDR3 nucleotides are TGTGCCAGCAGCGCCGGGACAGGGAACCCTGAAGCTTTCTTT. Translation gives CASSAGTGNPEAFF.

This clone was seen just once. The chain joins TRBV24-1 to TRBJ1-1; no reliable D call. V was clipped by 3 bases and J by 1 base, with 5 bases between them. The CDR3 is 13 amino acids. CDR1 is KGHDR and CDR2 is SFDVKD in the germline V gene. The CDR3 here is CATSDGQNTEAFF. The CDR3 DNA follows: TGTGCCACCAGTGATGGGCAGAACACTGAAGCTTTCTTT.

The CDR3 coding sequence is TGCGCCAGCAGCTTGGCGGCCCAGGGTATCTCTGAAGCTTTCTTT. It yields the protein CASSLAAQGISEAFF. The J gene is TRBJ1-1, the V gene TRBV5-1; D might be TRBD1 (5 bases). Trimming shortened V by 0 bases and J by 6 bases, and 15 bases separated the two germline ends. This CDR3 contains 15 residues. The germline V gene encodes CDR1 SGHRS and CDR2 YFSETQ.

The CDR3 sequence is CASSLGWQGILQFF. In nucleotides, the CDR3 is TGTGCCAGCAGCTTGGGGTGGCAGGGGATCTTGCAGTTCTTC. The chain joins TRBV5-6 to TRBJ2-1; a weak D match, TRBD1 (6 bases). Trimming left V 0 bases short and J 12 bases short, with 16 bases between. CDR1 and CDR2 (germline): SGHDT, YYEEEE. The CDR3 is 14 residues long.

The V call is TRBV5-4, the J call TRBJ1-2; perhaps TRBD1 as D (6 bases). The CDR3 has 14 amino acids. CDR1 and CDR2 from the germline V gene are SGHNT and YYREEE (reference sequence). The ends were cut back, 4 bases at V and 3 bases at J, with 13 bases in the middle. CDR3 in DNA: TGTGCCAGCAGCGGGGGGGGCGCTGACTATGGCTACACCTTC. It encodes CASSGGGADYGYTF.

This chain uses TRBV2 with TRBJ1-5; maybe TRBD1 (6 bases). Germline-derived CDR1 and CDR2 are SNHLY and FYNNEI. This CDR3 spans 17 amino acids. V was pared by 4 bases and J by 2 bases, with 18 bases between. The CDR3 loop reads CASSGGAGAGGNQPQHF. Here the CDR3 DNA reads TGTGCCAGCAGTGGAGGCGCAGGGGCAGGGGGCAATCAGCCCCAGCATTTT.

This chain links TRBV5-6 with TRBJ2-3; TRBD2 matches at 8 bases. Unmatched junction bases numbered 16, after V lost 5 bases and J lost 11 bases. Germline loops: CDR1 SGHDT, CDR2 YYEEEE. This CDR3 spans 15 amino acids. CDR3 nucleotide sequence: TGTGCCAGCAGACTCGAGTACCGGGAGGGCCAAGGGCAGTATTTT. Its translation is CASRLEYREGQGQYF.

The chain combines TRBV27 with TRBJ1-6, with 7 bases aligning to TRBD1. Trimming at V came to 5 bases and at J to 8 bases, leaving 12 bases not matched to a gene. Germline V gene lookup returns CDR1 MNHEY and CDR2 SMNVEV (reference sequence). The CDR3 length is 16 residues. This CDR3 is CASSTSDRVGDSPLHF. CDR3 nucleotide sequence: TGTGCCAGCAGTACGTCCGACAGGGTCGGAGATTCACCCCTCCACTTT.

As DNA, the CDR3 is TGCGCCAGCAGCTTTCCCGGGACAGGGGGCTTAAATGAGCAGTTCTTC. Amino acids: CASSFPGTGGLNEQFF. V gene TRBV5-1 combines with J gene TRBJ2-1, with TRBD1 matching over 12 bases. V shed 2 bases, J shed 7 bases, and the junction held 7 bases outside the gene matches. The CDR3 runs to 16 residues. Germline CDR1 reads SGHRS; CDR2 reads YFSETQ.

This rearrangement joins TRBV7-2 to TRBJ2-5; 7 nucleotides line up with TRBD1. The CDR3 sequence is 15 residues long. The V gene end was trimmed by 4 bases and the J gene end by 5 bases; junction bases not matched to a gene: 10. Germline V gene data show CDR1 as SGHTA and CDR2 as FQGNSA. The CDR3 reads CASSSLGQPRETQYF. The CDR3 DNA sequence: TGTGCCAGCAGCTCGTTGGGACAGCCACGGGAGACCCAGTACTTC. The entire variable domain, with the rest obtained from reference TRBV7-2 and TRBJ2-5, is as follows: GAGVSQSPSNKVTEKGKDVELRCDPISGHTALYWYRQSLGQGLEFLIYFQGNSAPDKSGLPSDRFSAERTGGSVSTLTIQRTQQEDSAVYLCASSSLGQPRETQYFGPGTRLLVL.

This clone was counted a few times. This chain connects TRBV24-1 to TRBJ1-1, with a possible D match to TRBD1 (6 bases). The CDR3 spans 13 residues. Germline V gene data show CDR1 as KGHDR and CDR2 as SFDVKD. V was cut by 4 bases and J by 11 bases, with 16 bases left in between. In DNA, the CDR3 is TGTGCCACCAGTGACTCGGGACACTCAAGTGCTTTCTTT. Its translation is CATSDSGHSSAFF.